This TCR beta chain derives from a study of naive and memory T cell subsets. Ligated cDNA underwent four rounds of PCR with nested alpha and beta constant region primers and SP2. TCRdb analysed the 5' RACE reads with MiXCR anew, one entry per CDR3 protein. In the table there are over 50,000 distinct CDR3 sequences, over 6% of which are singletons. V lost 0 bases to trimming and J lost 6 bases, with 8 bases between them. Germline-derived CDR1 and CDR2 are MNHEY and SVGAGI. The CDR3 contains 13 residues. This clonotype was detected ten times or more. A UMI-containing oligonucleotide was joined by 3' ligation to the TCR cDNA template.

This sequence was found in a female donor in good health. The V gene is TRBV6-5, the J gene TRBJ1-1; D remains unclear. The CDR3 region has the DNA TGTGCCAGCAGTTACTCCCCAGGCGCTGAAGCTTTCTTT. This sequence encodes CASSYSPGAEAFF.